This T cell receptor beta chain was obtained from a study of blood T cell repertoires in COVID-19. Sequencing used immunoSEQ multiplex PCR; TCRdb keeps in-frame clones, though not all of them. The sample holds about 480,000 clones, approximately 89% seen once. This CDR3 region has 14 residues. The V end lost 6 bases, the J end lost 3 bases, and 12 bases lay between the germline ends. From germline, CDR1 is LGHNT and CDR2 FRNRAP. Sequences were obtained from peripheral blood. The TCR was taken from a man younger than 35 with COVID-19, enrolled during active disease. The chain carries TRBV12-5 and TRBJ1-3; maybe TRBD1 (5 bases). CDR3 nucleotides: TGTGCTAGTGGGCCAGCGGGGCGTGGAAACACCATATATTTT. It encodes CASGPAGRGNTIYF.